The rows below give T cell receptor beta chains drawn from one sample of a study of blood T cell repertoires in COVID-19. Clones were read by immunoSEQ multiplex PCR, and TCRdb kept only the in-frame ones, dropping some. This table has approximately 250,000 clones, roughly four fifths appearing once. The sequenced sample consisted of PBMCs or T cells enriched from blood (not recorded which). These receptors came from a man between 40 and 49 years old who had recovered from COVID-19. The CDR3 runs from the conserved cysteine through the conserved F or W. D genes are given only for firm matches. Size values are once, few and many counts, or a class for expanded clones, and some rows have none.

size	V	D	J	DNA	CDR3
.	TRBV11-2	.	TRBJ1-2	TGTGCCAGCAGCTTACAGGGCAATGGCTACACCTTC	CASSLQGNGYTF
once	TRBV18	.	TRBJ1-3	TGTGCCAGCTCACGGGAGCAACTGAGCTCTGGAAACACCATATATTTT	CASSREQLSSGNTIYF
.	TRBV2	.	TRBJ2-3	TGTGCCAGCAGGGTCCGGGACTCAGATACGCAGTATTTT	CASRVRDSDTQYF
.	TRBV6-5	.	TRBJ1-3	TGTGCCAGCAGAGCTAGGGAGGTTTGGGGAAACACCATATATTTT	CASRAREVWGNTIYF
.	TRBV2	.	TRBJ1-2	TGTGCCAGCAGTGTAGCTGGGGCAGTTTATGGCTACACCTTC	CASSVAGAVYGYTF
.	TRBV24-1	TRBD2	TRBJ2-3	TGTGCCACCAGTGATCCCACGGGACTAGCGGGAGCAGATACGCAGTATTTT	CATSDPTGLAGADTQYF
.	TRBV5-1	.	TRBJ2-6	TGCGCCAGCAGCAGTAGGGGTAGCTCTGGGGCCAACGTCCTGACTTTC	CASSSRGSSGANVLTF
few	TRBV11-2	.	TRBJ1-1	TGTGCCAGCAGCTTAGGAGGGACACCCGGGTGGGCCACTGAAGCTTTCTTT	CASSLGGTPGWATEAFF
.	TRBV7-9	.	TRBJ1-1	TGTGCCAGCAGTCGACAGATAGACACTGAAGCTTTCTTT	CASSRQIDTEAFF
.	TRBV7-2	.	TRBJ2-7	TGTGCCAGCAGCCCGGGGTCCTACGAGCAGTACTTC	CASSPGSYEQYF
.	TRBV6-1	TRBD1	TRBJ2-6	TGTGCCAGCAGTGACGGACAGGGGGCTGGGGCCAACGTCCTGACTTTC	CASSDGQGAGANVLTF
.	TRBV5-6	.	TRBJ1-2	TGTGCCAGCCTGGGCAGGGGAGCGTCATGGTATGGCTACACCTTC	CASLGRGASWYGYTF
.	TRBV19	.	TRBJ1-1	TGTGCCAGTAGTATAGTCCCGGGTCGGACTGAAGCTTTCTTT	CASSIVPGRTEAFF
.	TRBV28	TRBD1	TRBJ1-5	TGTGCCAGCAGTTTATTCGGACAGGTTAGCAATCAGCCCCAGCATTTT	CASSLFGQVSNQPQHF
.	TRBV6-5	.	TRBJ2-1	TGTGCCAGCCGACTCTCCCTTATCGGGGAGCAGTTCTTC	CASRLSLIGEQFF
.	TRBV21-1	.	TRBJ2-7	TGTGCCAGCAGCACCCTTACCCCCGCAGGATCCTACGAGCAGTACTTC	CASSTLTPAGSYEQYF
.	TRBV11-3	TRBD2	TRBJ2-1	TGTGCCAGCAGCCAGTACGGGGGGAATGAGCAGTTCTTC	CASSQYGGNEQFF